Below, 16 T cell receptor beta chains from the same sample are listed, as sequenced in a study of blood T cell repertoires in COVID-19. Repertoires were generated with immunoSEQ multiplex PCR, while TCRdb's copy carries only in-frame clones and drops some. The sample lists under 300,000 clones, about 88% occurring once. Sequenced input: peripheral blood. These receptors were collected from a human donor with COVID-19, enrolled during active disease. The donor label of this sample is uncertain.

CDR3 residues: CASSVGRQEPYEQYF. DNA of the CDR3: TGTGCCAGCAGCGTAGGAAGACAGGAACCCTACGAGCAGTACTTC. This chain joins TRBV9 and TRBJ2-7, with D possibly being TRBD1 (6 bases). Germline CDR1 and CDR2: SGDLS and YYNGEE. V was shortened by 0 bases and J by 2 bases, with 12 bases between the two germline ends. The CDR3 loop spans 15 amino acids.

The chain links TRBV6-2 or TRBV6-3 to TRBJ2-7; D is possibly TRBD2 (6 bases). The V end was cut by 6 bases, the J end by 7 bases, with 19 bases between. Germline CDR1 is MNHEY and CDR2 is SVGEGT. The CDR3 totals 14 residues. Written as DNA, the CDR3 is TGTGCCAGCAGCCGAGCGGGCAGGGCTGGGGAGCAGTACTTC. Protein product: CASSRAGRAGEQYF.

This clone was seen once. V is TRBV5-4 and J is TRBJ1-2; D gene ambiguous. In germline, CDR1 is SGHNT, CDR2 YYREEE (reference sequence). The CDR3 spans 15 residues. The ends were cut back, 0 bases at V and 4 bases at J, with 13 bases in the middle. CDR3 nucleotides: TGTGCCAGCAGCTTGGCCGGGTCCCGACTCTATGGCTACACCTTC. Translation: CASSLAGSRLYGYTF.

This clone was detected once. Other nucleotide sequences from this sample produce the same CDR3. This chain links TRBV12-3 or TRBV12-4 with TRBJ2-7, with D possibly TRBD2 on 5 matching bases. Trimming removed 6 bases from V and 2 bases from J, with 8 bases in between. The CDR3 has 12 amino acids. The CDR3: CASSRDTYEQYF. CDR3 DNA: TGTGCCAGCAGCCGGGATACCTACGAGCAGTACTTC.

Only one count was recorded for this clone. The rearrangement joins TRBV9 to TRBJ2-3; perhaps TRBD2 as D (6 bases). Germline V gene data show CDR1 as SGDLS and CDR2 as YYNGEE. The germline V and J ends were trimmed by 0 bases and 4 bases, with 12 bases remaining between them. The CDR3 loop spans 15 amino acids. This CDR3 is CASSVVPTGADTQYF. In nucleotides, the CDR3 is TGTGCCAGCAGCGTAGTGCCCACGGGGGCAGATACGCAGTATTTT.

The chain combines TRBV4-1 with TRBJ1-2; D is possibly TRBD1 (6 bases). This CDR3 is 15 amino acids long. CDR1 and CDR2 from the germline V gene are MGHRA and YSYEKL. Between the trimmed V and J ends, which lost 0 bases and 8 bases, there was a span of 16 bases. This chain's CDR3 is CASSQEDSSFRGYTF. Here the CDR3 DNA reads TGCGCCAGCAGCCAAGAGGACAGCTCTTTCCGGGGCTACACCTTC.

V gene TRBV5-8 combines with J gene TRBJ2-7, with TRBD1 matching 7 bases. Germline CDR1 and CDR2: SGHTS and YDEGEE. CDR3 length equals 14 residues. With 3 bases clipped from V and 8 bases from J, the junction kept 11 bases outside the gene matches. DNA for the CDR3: TGTGCCAGCAGCTCCCGATGGGACAGCCAACAGCAGTACTTC. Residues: CASSSRWDSQQQYF.

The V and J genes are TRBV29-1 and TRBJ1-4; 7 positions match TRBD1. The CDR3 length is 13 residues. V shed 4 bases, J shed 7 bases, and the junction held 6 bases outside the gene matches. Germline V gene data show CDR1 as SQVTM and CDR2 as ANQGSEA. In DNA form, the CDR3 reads TGCAGCGTTGCGGCGACAGGGACTGAAAAACTGTTTTTT. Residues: CSVAATGTEKLFF.

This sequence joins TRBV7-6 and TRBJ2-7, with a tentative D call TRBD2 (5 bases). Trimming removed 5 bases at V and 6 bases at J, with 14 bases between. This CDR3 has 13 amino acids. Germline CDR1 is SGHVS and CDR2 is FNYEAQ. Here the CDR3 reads CASSVDGIGEQYF. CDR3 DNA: TGTGCCAGCAGCGTGGACGGGATCGGCGAGCAGTACTTC.

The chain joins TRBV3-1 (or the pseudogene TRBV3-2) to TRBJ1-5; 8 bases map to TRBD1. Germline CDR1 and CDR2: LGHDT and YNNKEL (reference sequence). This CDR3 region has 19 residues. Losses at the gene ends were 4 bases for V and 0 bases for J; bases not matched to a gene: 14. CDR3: CASSPPDRAECNSNQPQHF. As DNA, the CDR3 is TGTGCCAGCAGCCCGCCGGACAGGGCTGAGTGTAATAGCAATCAGCCCCAGCATTTT.

The CDR3, as DNA: TGCGCCAGCAGCCCCGACATAAACACTGAAGCTTTCTTT. It encodes CASSPDINTEAFF. The V gene is TRBV5-1, the J gene TRBJ1-1; D remains unclear. CDR1 and CDR2 (germline): SGHRS, YFSETQ. With 4 bases removed from V and 2 bases from J, the gap between germline ends came to 9 bases. This CDR3 spans 13 amino acids.

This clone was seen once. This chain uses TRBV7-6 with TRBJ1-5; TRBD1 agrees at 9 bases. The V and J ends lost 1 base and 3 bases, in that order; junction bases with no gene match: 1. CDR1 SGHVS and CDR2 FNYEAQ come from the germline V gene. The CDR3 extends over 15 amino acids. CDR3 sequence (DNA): TGTGCCAGCAGCTTAGGGACAGGGGACAATCAGCCCCAGCATTTT. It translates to CASSLGTGDNQPQHF.

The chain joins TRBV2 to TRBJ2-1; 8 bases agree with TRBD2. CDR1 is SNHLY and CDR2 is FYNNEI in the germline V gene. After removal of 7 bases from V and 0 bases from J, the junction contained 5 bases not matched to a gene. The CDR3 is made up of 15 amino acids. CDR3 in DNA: TGTGCCAGCATCGCCGGGACTAGCTCCTACAATGAGCAGTTCTTC. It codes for CASIAGTSSYNEQFF.

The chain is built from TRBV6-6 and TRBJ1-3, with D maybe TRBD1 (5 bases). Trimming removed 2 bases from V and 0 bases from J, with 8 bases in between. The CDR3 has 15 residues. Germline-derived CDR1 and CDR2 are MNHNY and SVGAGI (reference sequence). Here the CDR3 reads CASSYGDSSGNTIYF. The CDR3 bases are TGTGCCAGCAGTTACGGCGACAGCTCTGGAAACACCATATATTTT.

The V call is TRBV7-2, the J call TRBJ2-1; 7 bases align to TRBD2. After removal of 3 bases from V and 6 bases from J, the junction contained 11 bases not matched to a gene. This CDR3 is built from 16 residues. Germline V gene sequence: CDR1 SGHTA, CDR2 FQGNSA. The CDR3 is CASSLGRGGRFNEQFF. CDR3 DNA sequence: TGTGCCAGCAGCTTGGGGCGGGGCGGGAGATTCAATGAGCAGTTCTTC.

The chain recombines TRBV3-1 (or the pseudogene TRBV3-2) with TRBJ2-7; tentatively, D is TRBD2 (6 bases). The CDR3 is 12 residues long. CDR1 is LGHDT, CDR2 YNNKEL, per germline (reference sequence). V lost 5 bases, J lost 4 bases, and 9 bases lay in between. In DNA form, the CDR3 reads TGTGCCAGCAGCGAGCGGGTGTACGAGCAGTACTTC. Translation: CASSERVYEQYF.